The 28 T cell receptor beta chains below come from one sample, sequenced in a study of blood T cell repertoires in COVID-19. Clones were read by immunoSEQ multiplex PCR, and TCRdb kept only the in-frame ones, dropping some. The table has some 350,000 clones, 70% to 90% seen once. The material sequenced was peripheral blood. Every receptor here comes from a woman in her 30s with COVID-19, enrolled during active disease.

The chain employs TRBV10-2 and TRBJ2-5, with 10 bases matching TRBD2. The CDR3 is made up of 16 amino acids. Trimming took 6 bases from V and 2 from J; bases not matched to a gene: 9. The germline CDR1 and CDR2 sequences are WSHSY and SAAADI. CDR3 sequence: CASSAWSGGGQETQYF. In DNA, the CDR3 is TGCGCCAGCAGCGCTTGGAGCGGGGGGGGACAAGAGACCCAGTACTTC.

The V gene is TRBV27, the J gene TRBJ1-2; TRBD1 might be the D (6 bases). Deletions cut 4 bases from V and 4 bases from J, with 19 bases between. Germline loops: CDR1 MNHEY, CDR2 SMNVEV (reference sequence). The length of the CDR3 is 16 residues. The CDR3 loop is CASSSRTQGIGYGYTF. As DNA, the CDR3 is TGTGCCAGCAGTTCCAGAACACAGGGAATTGGCTATGGCTACACCTTC.

The rearrangement links TRBV19 to TRBJ2-5, with 8 bases fitting TRBD2. The CDR3 length is 15 residues. V lost 2 bases, J lost 6 bases, and 8 bases stayed unmatched. CDR1 is LNHDA, CDR2 SQIVND, per germline (reference sequence). The CDR3 sequence is CASSISDSGVQTQYF. CDR3 in DNA: TGTGCCAGTAGTATAAGCGATAGCGGGGTACAGACCCAGTACTTC.

This clone was seen just once. This chain connects TRBV12-3 or TRBV12-4 to TRBJ2-2; the D is unclear. Deletions cut 2 bases from V and 5 bases from J, with 6 bases between. There are 13 residues in the CDR3. The chain's CDR3 is CASSLIATGELFF. The CDR3 DNA sequence: TGTGCCAGCAGTTTAATTGCGACCGGGGAGCTGTTTTTT.

The chain has TRBV2 and TRBJ1-1; TRBD1 matches at 11 bases. The CDR3 length is 14 residues. V was pared by 4 bases and J by 10 bases, with 8 bases of the junction left unmatched. CDR1 SNHLY and CDR2 FYNNEI come from the germline V gene. DNA of the CDR3: TGTGCCAGCAGTGCTCCGGGACAGGGGGATCGAGCTTTCTTT. Amino acid sequence: CASSAPGQGDRAFF.

This clone was seen once. V and J are TRBV5-8 and TRBJ2-7; a weak D match, TRBD1 (6 bases). Germline-derived CDR1 and CDR2 are SGHTS and YDEGEE. CDR3 length: 15 residues. Trimming took 1 base from V and 3 from J, leaving 14 bases between them. The CDR3 here is CASSLWGQGVYEQYF. Written as DNA, the CDR3 is TGTGCCAGCAGCTTGTGGGGACAAGGTGTCTACGAGCAGTACTTC.

J is TRBJ1-2 and V is TRBV7-2, with 9 nucleotides matching TRBD1. The ends lost 1 base at V and 14 bases at J; junction bases unmatched: 17. CDR1 and CDR2 from the germline V gene are SGHTA and FQGNSA. This CDR3 has 16 amino acids. CDR3 nucleotides: TGTGCCAGCAGCTTAGGACCGGGACAGGGAAGAATTGTAGGGACCTTC. Translation: CASSLGPGQGRIVGTF.

The rearrangement joins TRBV12-3 or TRBV12-4 to TRBJ1-2, with D tentatively TRBD1 (5 bases). Trimming took off 5 bases at V and 4 bases at J, with 11 bases between the two ends. CDR3 size: 13 residues. The CDR3 DNA follows: TGTGCCAGCAGTACCCAGGGTCCCTATGGCTACACCTTC. It translates to CASSTQGPYGYTF.

V is TRBV5-6 and J is TRBJ1-3; 8 bases align to TRBD1. The germline V gene has CDR1 SGHDT and CDR2 YYEEEE. V gave up 3 bases and J gave up 6 bases; unmatched junction bases: 8. The CDR3 covers 15 residues. CDR3 bases: TGTGCCAGCAGCTGGACTTCAGGGGGCGAAAACACCATATATTTT. Residues: CASSWTSGGENTIYF.

V is TRBV5-1 and J is TRBJ2-2, with 12 bases matching TRBD2. CDR3 length equals 16 residues. Germline assignment: CDR1 SGHRS and CDR2 YFSETQ. Unmatched junction bases numbered 6, after V lost 3 bases and J lost 6 bases. The CDR3, as DNA: TGCGCCAGCAGCTGGCCTAGCGGGGGGGCCGCCGGGGAGCTGTTTTTT. The encoded protein is CASSWPSGGAAGELFF.

In DNA form, the CDR3 reads TGTGCCAGCAGTCCCGGGCCAGGGGGCCACAATGAGCAGTTCTTC. Translating it yields CASSPGPGGHNEQFF. The chain couples TRBV6-2 or TRBV6-3 to TRBJ2-1; the match to TRBD1 covers 8 bases. J was trimmed by 5 bases and V by 5 bases; bases with no gene match: 8. There are 15 residues in the CDR3. Germline assignment: CDR1 MNHEY and CDR2 SVGEGT.

The chain has TRBV6-5 and TRBJ2-7; 11 bases map to TRBD2. Germline lookup yields CDR1 MNHEY and CDR2 SVGAGI. V shed 4 bases, J shed 3 bases, and the junction held 8 bases outside the gene matches. This CDR3 comprises 16 residues. The CDR3 bases are TGTGCCAGCAGTTGCAGGCTAGCGGGGGGCTTCTACGAGCAGTACGTC. This codes for CASSCRLAGGFYEQYV.

The rearrangement uses TRBV2 and TRBJ1-5; TRBD1 agrees at 9 bases. The junction had 7 bases not matched to a gene; V was cut back by 6 bases and J by 4 bases. The CDR3 sequence is 15 residues long. Germline CDR1 reads SNHLY; CDR2 reads FYNNEI. The CDR3 DNA follows: TGTGCCAGCAGCGTGGACAGGGGAGAGAATCAGCCCCAGCATTTT. It is translated as CASSVDRGENQPQHF.

In DNA form, the CDR3 reads TGCGCCAGCAGCCAAGTTAGACCGGGACAGGGGCTTCCAACTAATGAAAAACTGTTTTTT. Translating it yields CASSQVRPGQGLPTNEKLFF. The chain employs TRBV4-1 and TRBJ1-4; 10 bases match TRBD1. V lost 1 base and J lost 0; bases outside the gene matches: 11. CDR3 size: 20 residues. From germline, CDR1 is MGHRA and CDR2 YSYEKL.

The J gene is TRBJ1-1, the V gene TRBV10-3; D unclear. The CDR3 runs 14 residues. Trimming took off 6 bases at V and 3 bases at J, with 14 bases between the two ends. Germline V gives CDR1 ENHRY, CDR2 SYGVKD. The CDR3 coding sequence is TGTGCCATCAGCCAAGGGAGGGAGGACACTGAAGCTTTCTTT. It encodes CAISQGREDTEAFF.

The sample holds one count of this clone. This chain joins TRBV28 and TRBJ1-4; 7 bases are shared with TRBD1. The CDR3 sequence is 23 residues long. J gave up 5 bases and V 6 bases, and 33 bases lay outside the gene matches. Germline V gives CDR1 MDHEN, CDR2 SYDVKM. This CDR3 is CASSTTTGVGGRYSISENEKLFF. The CDR3 region has the DNA TGTGCCAGCAGCACTACTACAGGGGTCGGGGGACGATACTCTATTTCGGAGAATGAAAAACTGTTTTTT.

The chain employs TRBV29-1 and TRBJ2-7, with 7 bases matching TRBD2. This CDR3 contains 14 residues. The germline CDR1 and CDR2 sequences are SQVTM and ANQGSEA. J was trimmed by 6 bases and V by 0 bases; bases with no gene match: 8. CDR3: CSVEDRGGSGEQYF. In DNA form, the CDR3 reads TGCAGCGTTGAAGATCGCGGGGGTTCTGGCGAGCAGTACTTC.

This clone was seen only a few times. The chain is built from TRBV7-9 and TRBJ2-3; 8 nucleotides line up with TRBD2. Germline V gene data show CDR1 as SEHNR and CDR2 as FQNEAQ (reference sequence). This CDR3 region has 16 residues. Trimming at V came to 5 bases and at J to 6 bases, leaving 13 bases not matched to a gene. The CDR3 loop reads CASSPRAAGVVDTQYF. The CDR3, as DNA: TGTGCCAGCAGCCCTCGGGCAGCGGGGGTTGTGGATACGCAGTATTTT.

This chain joins TRBV5-1 and TRBJ2-2, with D possibly matching TRBD1 (6 bases). Per germline, CDR1 SGHRS and CDR2 YFSETQ. The CDR3 sequence is 13 residues long. Trimming stripped 4 bases from V and 10 bases from J, with 14 bases between. CDR3 in amino acids: CASSTQGSLELFF. In DNA, the CDR3 is TGCGCCAGCAGCACCCAGGGGTCCTTGGAGCTGTTTTTT.

This chain connects TRBV10-3 to TRBJ2-3, with 7 bases lining up with TRBD2. The junction had 4 bases not matched to a gene; V was cut back by 3 bases and J by 4 bases. The CDR3 spans 14 residues. In germline, CDR1 is ENHRY, CDR2 SYGVKD. The CDR3 sequence: CAISDVREADTQYF. Here the CDR3 DNA reads TGTGCCATCAGTGACGTCCGGGAGGCAGATACGCAGTATTTT.

The chain joins TRBV5-1 to TRBJ2-3, with D perhaps matching TRBD1 (5 bases). The V end was cut by 1 base, the J end by 5 bases, with 8 bases between. CDR1 is SGHRS, CDR2 YFSETQ, per germline. CDR3 length: 13 amino acids. In DNA, the CDR3 is TGCGCCAGCAGCTTGCAGGGCCTAGATACGCAGTATTTT. Protein: CASSLQGLDTQYF.

This clone was observed a single time. A read error may produce the germline difference seen at one junction end. Other DNA sequences in the sample encode the same CDR3. This rearrangement joins TRBV7-7 to TRBJ2-1, with 15 bases identical to TRBD2. The CDR3 extends over 15 amino acids. Germline V CDR1 and CDR2: SSHAT, FNYEAQ (reference sequence). CDR3 residues: CASSLGLAGGNEQFF. In DNA form, the CDR3 reads TGTGCTAGCAGCTTGGGACTAGCGGGGGGCAATGAGCAGTTCTTC.

J is TRBJ2-5 and V is TRBV5-1; 12 positions match TRBD2. Germline assignment: CDR1 SGHRS and CDR2 YFSETQ. Unmatched junction bases numbered 5, after V lost 5 bases and J lost 0 bases. The CDR3 runs to 16 residues. This chain's CDR3 is CASSPRLAGDQETQYF. CDR3 DNA sequence: TGCGCCAGCAGTCCCAGACTAGCGGGGGACCAAGAGACCCAGTACTTC.

This clone was seen once. The chain links TRBV6-6 to TRBJ1-1; 7 nucleotides align to TRBD1. With V trimmed by 2 bases and J by 5 bases, 8 bases remained unmatched. Germline values: CDR1 MNHNY, CDR2 SVGAGI (reference sequence). The CDR3 consists of 15 residues. CDR3 protein: CASSYGGRGFTEAFF. CDR3 nucleotides: TGTGCCAGCAGTTACGGTGGCAGGGGGTTTACTGAAGCTTTCTTT.

V is TRBV7-6 and J is TRBJ1-5; D is uncertain. The CDR3 runs 13 residues. Trimming left V 1 base short and J 4 bases short, with 5 bases between. CDR1 and CDR2 from the germline V gene are SGHVS and FNYEAQ. The CDR3 coding sequence is TGTGCCAGCAGCTTAGGTCCGAATCAGCCCCAGCATTTT. This sequence encodes CASSLGPNQPQHF.

The CDR3: CASAGFFRPKYTGELFF. CDR3 bases: TGTGCCAGCGCCGGGTTTTTTCGACCAAAATACACCGGGGAGCTGTTTTTT. J is TRBJ2-2 and V is TRBV27; D is uncertain. The germline gives CDR1 MNHEY, CDR2 SMNVEV (reference sequence). The length of the CDR3 is 17 residues. V shed 8 bases and J shed 3 bases, with 22 bases lying between them.

This clone was counted a single time. This chain joins TRBV6-1 and TRBJ2-1; 10 bases fit TRBD2. The germline V gene encodes CDR1 MNHNS and CDR2 SASEGT. V lost 2 bases to trimming and J lost 3 bases; unmatched junction nucleotides: 1. The CDR3 has 15 residues. CDR3 sequence reads: CASSERTSGYNEQFF. The DNA of the CDR3 is TGTGCCAGCAGTGAAAGGACTAGCGGCTACAATGAGCAGTTCTTC.

The chain is built from TRBV15 and TRBJ1-6, with TRBD1 matching over 9 bases. Trimming at V came to 5 bases and at J to 0 bases, leaving 5 bases not matched to a gene. The CDR3 is 17 amino acids. Germline assignment: CDR1 LNHNV and CDR2 YYDKDF (reference sequence). CDR3 in amino acids: CATSPQDRGSYNSPLHF. The CDR3 region has the DNA TGTGCCACCAGCCCCCAGGACAGGGGCTCCTATAATTCACCCCTCCACTTT.